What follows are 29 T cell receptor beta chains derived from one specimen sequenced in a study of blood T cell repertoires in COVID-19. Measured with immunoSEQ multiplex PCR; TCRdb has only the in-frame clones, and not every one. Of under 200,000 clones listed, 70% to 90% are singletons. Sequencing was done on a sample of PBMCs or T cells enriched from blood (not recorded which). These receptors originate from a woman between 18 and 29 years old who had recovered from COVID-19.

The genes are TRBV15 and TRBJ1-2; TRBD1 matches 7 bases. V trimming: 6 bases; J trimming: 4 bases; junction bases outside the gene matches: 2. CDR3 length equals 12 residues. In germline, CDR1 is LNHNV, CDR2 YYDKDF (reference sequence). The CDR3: CATSGTVYGYTF. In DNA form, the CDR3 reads TGTGCCACCAGTGGGACAGTCTATGGCTACACCTTC.

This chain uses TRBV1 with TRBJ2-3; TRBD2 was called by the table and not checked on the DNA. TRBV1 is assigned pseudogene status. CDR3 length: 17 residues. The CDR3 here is CTSSQGGSCYPTDTQYF. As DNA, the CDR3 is TGCACCAGCAGCCAAGGCGGATCCTGCTATCCCACAGATACGCAGTATTTT.

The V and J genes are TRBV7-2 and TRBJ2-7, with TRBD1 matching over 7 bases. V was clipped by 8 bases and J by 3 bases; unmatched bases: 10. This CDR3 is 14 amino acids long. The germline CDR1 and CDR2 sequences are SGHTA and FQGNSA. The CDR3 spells CASAATGAVYEQYF. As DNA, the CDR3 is TGTGCCAGCGCCGCCACAGGGGCCGTCTACGAGCAGTACTTC. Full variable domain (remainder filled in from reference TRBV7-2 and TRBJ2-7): GAGVSQSPSNKVTEKGKDVELRCDPISGHTALYWYRQSLGQGLEFLIYFQGNSAPDKSGLPSDRFSAERTGGSVSTLTIQRTQQEDSAVYLCASAATGAVYEQYFGPGTRLTVT.

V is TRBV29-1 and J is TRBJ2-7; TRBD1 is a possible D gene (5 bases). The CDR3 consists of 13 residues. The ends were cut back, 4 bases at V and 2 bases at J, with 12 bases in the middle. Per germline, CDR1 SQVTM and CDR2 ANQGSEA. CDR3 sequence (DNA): TGCAGCGTTGTACAGGCAGGTCCCTACGAGCAGTACTTC. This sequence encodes CSVVQAGPYEQYF.

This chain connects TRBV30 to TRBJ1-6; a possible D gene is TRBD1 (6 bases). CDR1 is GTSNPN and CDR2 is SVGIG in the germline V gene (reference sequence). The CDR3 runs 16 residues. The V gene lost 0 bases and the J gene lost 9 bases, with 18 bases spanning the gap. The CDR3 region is CAWSVRSGTSGSPLHF. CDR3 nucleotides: TGTGCCTGGAGTGTACGGTCCGGGACAAGTGGTTCACCCCTCCACTTT.

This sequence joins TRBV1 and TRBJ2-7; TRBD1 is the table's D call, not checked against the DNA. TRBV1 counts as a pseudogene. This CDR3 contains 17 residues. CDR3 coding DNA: TGCACCAGCAGCCAATCGCCTCGGACGGCTTGGGGCTTCGAGCAGTACTTC. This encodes CTSSQSPRTAWGFEQYF.

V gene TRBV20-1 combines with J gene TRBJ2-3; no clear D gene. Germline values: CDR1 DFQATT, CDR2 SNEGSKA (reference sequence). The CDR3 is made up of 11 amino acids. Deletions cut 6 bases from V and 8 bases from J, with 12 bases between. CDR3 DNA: TGCAGTGCAGGTCTGAGGATTACGCAGTATTTT. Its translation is CSAGLRITQYF.

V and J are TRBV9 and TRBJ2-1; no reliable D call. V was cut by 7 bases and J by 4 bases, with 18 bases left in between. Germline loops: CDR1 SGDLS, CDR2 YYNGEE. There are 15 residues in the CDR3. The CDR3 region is CASSESDRPYNEQFF. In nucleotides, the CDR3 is TGTGCCAGCTCGGAGAGCGACCGGCCGTACAATGAGCAGTTCTTC.

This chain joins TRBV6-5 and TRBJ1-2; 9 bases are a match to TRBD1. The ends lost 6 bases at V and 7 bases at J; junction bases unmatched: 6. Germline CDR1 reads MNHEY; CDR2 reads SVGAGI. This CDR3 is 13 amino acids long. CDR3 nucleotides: TGTGCCAGCAGGAGAACAGGGGGCGGTGGCTACACCTTC. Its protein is CASRRTGGGGYTF.

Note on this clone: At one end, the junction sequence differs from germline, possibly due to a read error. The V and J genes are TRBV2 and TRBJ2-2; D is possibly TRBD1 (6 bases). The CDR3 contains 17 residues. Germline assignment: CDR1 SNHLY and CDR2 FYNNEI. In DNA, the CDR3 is TGTACCAGCAAAGGAGACAGGTTGTTAATAGACACCGGGGAGCTGTTTTTT. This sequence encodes CTSKGDRLLIDTGELFF. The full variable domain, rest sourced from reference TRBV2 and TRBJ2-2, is EPEVTQTPSHQVTQMGQEVILRCVPISNHLYFYWYRQILGQKVEFLVSFYNNEISEKSEIFDDQFSVERPDGSNFTLKIRSTKLEDSAMYFCTSKGDRLLIDTGELFFGEGSRLTVL.

In DNA form, the CDR3 reads TGTGCCAGCAGCCCACTAGCGGGGGGTTCTTCTACCGGGGAGCTGTTTTTT. This sequence encodes CASSPLAGGSSTGELFF. This chain joins TRBV4-2 and TRBJ2-2; 12 bases agree with TRBD2. CDR1 is LGHNA and CDR2 is YNFKEQ in the germline V gene. V was clipped by 4 bases and J by 5 bases; unmatched bases: 8. The CDR3 runs to 17 residues.

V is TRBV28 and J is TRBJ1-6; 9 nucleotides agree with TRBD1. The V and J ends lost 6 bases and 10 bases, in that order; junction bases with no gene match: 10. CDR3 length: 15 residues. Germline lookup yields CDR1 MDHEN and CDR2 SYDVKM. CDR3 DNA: TGTGCCAGCAGCCTCGTGGGACAGGGACCCTCACCCCTCCACTTT. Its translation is CASSLVGQGPSPLHF.

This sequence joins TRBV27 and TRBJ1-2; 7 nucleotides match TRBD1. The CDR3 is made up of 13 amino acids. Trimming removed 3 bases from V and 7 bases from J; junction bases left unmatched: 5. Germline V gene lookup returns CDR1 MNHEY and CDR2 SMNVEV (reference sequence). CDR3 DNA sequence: TGTGCCAGCAGTTTTGGTTCAGGGGGTGGCTACACCTTC. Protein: CASSFGSGGGYTF.

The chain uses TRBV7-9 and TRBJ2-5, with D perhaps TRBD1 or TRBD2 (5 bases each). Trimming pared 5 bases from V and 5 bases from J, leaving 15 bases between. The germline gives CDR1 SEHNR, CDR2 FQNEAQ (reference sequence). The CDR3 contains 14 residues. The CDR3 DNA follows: TGTGCCAGCAGCCTAGGGGTCCCGGGGGAGACCCAGTACTTC. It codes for CASSLGVPGETQYF.

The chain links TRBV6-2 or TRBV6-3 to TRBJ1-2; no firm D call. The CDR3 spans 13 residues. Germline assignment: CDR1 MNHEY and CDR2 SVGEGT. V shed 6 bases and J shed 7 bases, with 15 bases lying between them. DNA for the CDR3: TGTGCCAGCAGCCCAACCTATCGTCCTGGCTACACCTTC. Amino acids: CASSPTYRPGYTF.

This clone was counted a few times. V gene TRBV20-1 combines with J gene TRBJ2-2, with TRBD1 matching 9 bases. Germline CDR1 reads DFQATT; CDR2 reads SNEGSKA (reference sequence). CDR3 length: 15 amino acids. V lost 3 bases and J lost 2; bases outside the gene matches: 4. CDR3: CSASKQGANTGELFF. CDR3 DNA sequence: TGCAGTGCTAGTAAACAGGGGGCCAACACCGGGGAGCTGTTTTTT.

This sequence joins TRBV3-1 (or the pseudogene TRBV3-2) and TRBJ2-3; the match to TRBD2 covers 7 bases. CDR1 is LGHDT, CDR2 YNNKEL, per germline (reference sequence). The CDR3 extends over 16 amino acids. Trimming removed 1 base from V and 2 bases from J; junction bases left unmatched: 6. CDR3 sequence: CASSQAALADTDTQYF. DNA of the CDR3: TGTGCCAGCAGCCAAGCGGCTCTAGCGGACACAGATACGCAGTATTTT.

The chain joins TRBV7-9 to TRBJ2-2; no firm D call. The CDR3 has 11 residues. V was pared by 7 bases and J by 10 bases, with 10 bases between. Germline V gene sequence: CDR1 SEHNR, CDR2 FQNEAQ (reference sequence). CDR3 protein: CASTPVEELFF. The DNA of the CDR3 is TGTGCCAGCACCCCGGTCGAGGAGCTGTTTTTT.

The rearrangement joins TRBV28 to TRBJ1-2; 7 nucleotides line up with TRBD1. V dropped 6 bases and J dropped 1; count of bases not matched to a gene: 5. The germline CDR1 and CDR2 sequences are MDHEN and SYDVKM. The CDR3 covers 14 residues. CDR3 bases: TGTGCCAGCAGGTTTACAGGGGTTAACTATGGCTACACCTTC. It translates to CASRFTGVNYGYTF.

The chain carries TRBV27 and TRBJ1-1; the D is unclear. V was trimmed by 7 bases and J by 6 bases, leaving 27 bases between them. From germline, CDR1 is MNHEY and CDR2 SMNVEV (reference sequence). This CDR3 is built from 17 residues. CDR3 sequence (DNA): TGTGCCAGCACCAATCGGGGTTTAAGGGCTGAGAAGCCTGAAGCTTTCTTT. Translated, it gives CASTNRGLRAEKPEAFF.

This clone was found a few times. The CDR3 reads CASSLVGAAGYTF. The CDR3 coding sequence is TGCGCCAGCAGCTTGGTTGGGGCGGCAGGCTACACCTTC. The chain recombines TRBV5-1 with TRBJ1-2, with TRBD1 as a possible D gene (5 bases). V gave up 0 bases and J gave up 8 bases, with 11 bases separating them. There are 13 residues in the CDR3. Germline V CDR1 and CDR2: SGHRS, YFSETQ.

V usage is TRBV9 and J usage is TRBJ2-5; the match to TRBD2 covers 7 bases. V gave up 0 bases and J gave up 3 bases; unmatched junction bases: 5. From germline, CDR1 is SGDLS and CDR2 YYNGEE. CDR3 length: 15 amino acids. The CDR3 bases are TGTGCCAGCAGCGTAGGGGTCCGGGGGGAAGAGACCCAGTACTTC. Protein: CASSVGVRGEETQYF.

This CDR3 reads CASSYWQGTDTQYF. The CDR3 bases are TGTGCCAGCAGTTACTGGCAGGGCACAGATACGCAGTATTTT. The genes are TRBV6-6 and TRBJ2-3; no definite D call. V gave up 1 base and J gave up 1 base, with 6 bases separating them. This CDR3 comprises 14 residues. The V gene's germline CDR1 is MNHNY and CDR2 SVGAGI (reference sequence).

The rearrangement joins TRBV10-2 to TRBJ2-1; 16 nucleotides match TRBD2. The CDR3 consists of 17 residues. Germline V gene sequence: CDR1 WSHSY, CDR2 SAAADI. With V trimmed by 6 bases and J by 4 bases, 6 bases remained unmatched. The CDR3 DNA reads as TGCGCCAGCAGGGGACTAGCGGGGGGGCCCTCGTACAATGAGCAGTTCTTC. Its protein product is CASRGLAGGPSYNEQFF.

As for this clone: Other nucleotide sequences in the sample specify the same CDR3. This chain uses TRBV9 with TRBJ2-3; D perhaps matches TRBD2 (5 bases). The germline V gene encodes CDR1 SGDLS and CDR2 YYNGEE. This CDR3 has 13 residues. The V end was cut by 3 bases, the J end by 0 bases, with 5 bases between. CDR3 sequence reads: CASSGGSTDTQYF. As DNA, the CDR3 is TGTGCCAGCAGCGGCGGGAGCACAGATACGCAGTATTTT.

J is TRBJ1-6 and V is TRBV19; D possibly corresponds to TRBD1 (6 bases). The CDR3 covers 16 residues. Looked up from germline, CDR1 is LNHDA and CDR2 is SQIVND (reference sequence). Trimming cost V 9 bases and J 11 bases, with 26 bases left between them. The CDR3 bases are TGTGCCAGAAATACCCCGGGACAACATTTTGGGACACCCCTCCACTTT. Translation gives CARNTPGQHFGTPLHF.

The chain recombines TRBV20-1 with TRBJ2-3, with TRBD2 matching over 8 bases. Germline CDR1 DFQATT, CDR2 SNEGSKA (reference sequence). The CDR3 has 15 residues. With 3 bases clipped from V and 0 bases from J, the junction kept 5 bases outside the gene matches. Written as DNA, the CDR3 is TGCAGTGCTAGTTCGGCTAGCGGGAGCACAGATACGCAGTATTTT. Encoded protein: CSASSASGSTDTQYF.

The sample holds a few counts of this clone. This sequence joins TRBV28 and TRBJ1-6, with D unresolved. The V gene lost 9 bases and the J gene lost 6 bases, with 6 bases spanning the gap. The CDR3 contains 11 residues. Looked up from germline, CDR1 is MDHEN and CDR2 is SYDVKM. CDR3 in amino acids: CASRTNSPLHF. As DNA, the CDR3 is TGTGCCAGTAGAACTAATTCACCCCTCCACTTT.

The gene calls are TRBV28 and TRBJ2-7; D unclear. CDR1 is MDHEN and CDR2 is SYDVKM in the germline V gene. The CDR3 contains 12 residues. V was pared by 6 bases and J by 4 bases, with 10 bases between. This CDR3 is CASSSTVYEQYF. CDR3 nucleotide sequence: TGTGCCAGCAGCTCTACAGTATACGAGCAGTACTTC.